This T cell receptor (beta chain) was found in a study of technical replicates of blood from several donors. The CDR3 is 15 residues long. Trimming pared 7 bases from V and 1 base from J, leaving 16 bases between. Looked up from germline, CDR1 is MDHEN and CDR2 is SYDVKM. Sequenced by immunoSEQ multiplex PCR; TCRdb stores in-frame clones only, minus some. The table lists more than 65,000 clones, 80% to 95% of them singletons. The clonotype comes from a human donor in good health. This chain uses TRBV28 with TRBJ1-1, with D perhaps TRBD1 (5 bases). Sequenced: T cells isolated from PBMCs. CDR3 sequence (DNA): TGTGCCAGCACCCCATGGGGCGTGAGGAACACTGAAGCTTTCTTT. Translation gives CASTPWGVRNTEAFF. The full variable domain, in which reference TRBV28 and TRBJ1-1 provide the parts outside the CDR3, is DVKVTQSSRYLVKRTGEKVFLECVQDMDHENMFWYRQDPGLGLRLIYFSYDVKMKEKGDIPEGYSVSREKKERFSLILESASTNQTSMYLCASTPWGVRNTEAFFGQGTRLTVV.